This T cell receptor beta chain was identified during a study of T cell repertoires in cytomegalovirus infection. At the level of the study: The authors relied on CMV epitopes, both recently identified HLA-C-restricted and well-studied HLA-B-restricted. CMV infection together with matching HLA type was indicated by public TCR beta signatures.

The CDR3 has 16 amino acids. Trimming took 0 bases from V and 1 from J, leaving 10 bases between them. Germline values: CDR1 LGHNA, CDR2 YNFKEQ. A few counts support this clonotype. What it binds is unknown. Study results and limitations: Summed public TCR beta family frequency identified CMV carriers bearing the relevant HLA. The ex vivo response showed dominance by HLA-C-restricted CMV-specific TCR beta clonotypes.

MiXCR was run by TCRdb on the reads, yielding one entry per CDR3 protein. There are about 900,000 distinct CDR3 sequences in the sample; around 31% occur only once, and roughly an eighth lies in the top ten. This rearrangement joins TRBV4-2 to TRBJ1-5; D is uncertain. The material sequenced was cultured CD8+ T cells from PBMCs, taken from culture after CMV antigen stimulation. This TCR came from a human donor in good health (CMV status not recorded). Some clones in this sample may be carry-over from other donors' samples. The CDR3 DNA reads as TGTGCCAGCAGCCAAGATTGGGTTTACAGCAATCAGCCCCAGCATTTT. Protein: CASSQDWVYSNQPQHF.